The TCR beta chain under discussion was sequenced for a study of cytomegalovirus exposure and HLA in healthy donors. Trimming took off 6 bases at V and 3 bases at J, with 20 bases between the two ends. Per the germline V gene, CDR1 is SNHLY and CDR2 is FYNNEI. This CDR3 has 16 amino acids. Both 60 Vbeta primers and 13 Jbeta primers went into the PCR. This table comes from immunoSEQ multiplex PCR, and its TCRdb copy is limited to in-frame clones, with some not included. The sample contains about 130,000 clones, around 76% of which appear only once. The V gene is TRBV2, the J gene TRBJ1-1; a possible D gene is TRBD1 (6 bases). Source material: PBMCs. The sequence was obtained from a woman between 45 and 60 years old in good health and CMV-seronegative. Here the CDR3 DNA reads TGTGCCAGCAGCGACCGGAGGGGGGGTCGGGACACTGAAGCTTTCTTT. Residues: CASSDRRGGRDTEAFF. Full variable domain (remainder filled in from reference TRBV2 and TRBJ1-1): EPEVTQTPSHQVTQMGQEVILRCVPISNHLYFYWYRQILGQKVEFLVSFYNNEISEKSEIFDDQFSVERPDGSNFTLKIRSTKLEDSAMYFCASSDRRGGRDTEAFFGQGTRLTVV.